The present entry profiles one T cell receptor (beta chain) with its context. This record belongs to a study of OX40 agonist ivuxolimab in advanced cancers. Germline-derived CDR1 and CDR2 are SGHVS and FQNEAQ. Trimming cost V 8 bases and J 5 bases, with 21 bases left between them. The CDR3 consists of 15 residues. TCRdb keeps only in-frame clones here, not all; method: immunoSEQ multiplex PCR. The sample lists about 86,000 clones, roughly nine tenths occurring once. The chain combines TRBV7-8 with TRBJ1-2; D gene ambiguous. The sequence came from an adult with an advanced solid tumor such as melanoma, head and neck, liver or kidney cancer. The sample consisted of CD4+ or CD8+ T cells sorted from blood, taken in a trial of the OX40 agonist ivuxolimab. The CDR3 coding sequence is TGTGCCAGCGTCCCCGGTGCAGGTTCACATTATGGCTACACCTTC. Its protein product is CASVPGAGSHYGYTF.